This T cell receptor beta chain was sequenced for a study of cytomegalovirus exposure and HLA in healthy donors (dated by TCRdb to between 2016 and 2019). About the investigation overall: An earlier analysis of roughly 570 of the donors reported over 250 Gb of sequence data and 117 million unique TCR beta sequences obtained from approximately 180 million T cells. An early release that covered about 600 HLA-typed donors contained about 300 gigabases of sequencing data and approximately 85 million unique TCR sequences. The genetic ancestry cluster associated with self-reported Caucasian donors included about 81% of the roughly 400 genotyped donors. The study aimed to test whether signatures of past pathogen exposure could be identified by cataloging public T cell receptors. The T cell repertoires of 670 or so subjects were profiled by immunosequencing and related to cytomegalovirus serostatus. Along with the approximately 620-subject first cohort, a separate validation cohort of over a hundred different subjects was used. The study combined high-throughput TCR immunosequencing, statistical association of individual TCRs with disease status, and machine learning to predict cytomegalovirus infection status. In a later analysis, previously published TCR beta repertoires from 666 donors were re-analyzed and high-resolution HLA genotyping was added so that TCR occurrence patterns could be studied. Rather than using new phenotypic data, the later analysis identified candidate immune exposures from TCR beta sequences and from how often those sequences occurred across donors. To decide whether each TCR beta V gene segment behaved as functional or pseudogenic, an earlier analysis of some 540 of the donors relied on high-throughput TCR beta sequencing. Donor age, sex, ethnicity and CMV serostatus were compiled alongside the repertoire data. Genome-wide SNP genotypes for about 60% of the 666 donors were used in a later genetic analysis, which treated that subset as a discovery cohort. Every discovery cohort repertoire had been produced on one sequencing platform. Class I and class II HLA loci were covered by the typing at four-digit resolution. The number of donors typed differed by locus, with about 629-630 for A, B, C, DRB1 and DQB1, more than 500 for DQA1, 600 to 610 for DPA1, and about 450 for DPB1. Roughly 5 DR-DQ haplotypes were treated as single units for association and clustering because of strong linkage in the cohort. Among 300 to 450 genotyped donors of the cohort, an average of about 240,000 unique TCR beta nucleotide sequences were sequenced per donor, roughly a sixth of them non-productive. General conclusions and limits of the study: A further reported finding was that TCR beta sequences accurately predicted the HLA-A and HLA-B alleles for most subjects in the first cohort. Most TCR sequences were observed very rarely across donors, whereas some public TCRs were present in many individuals. In both the original and validation cohorts, the classifier was reported to diagnose cytomegalovirus status with high specificity and sensitivity. In a later analysis, around 17,000 TCR beta sequences were associated with specific HLA alleles at a false discovery rate of 0.05. A cluster of highly shared sequence variants was judged likely to be a technical artifact of the sequencing pipeline. V-gene and J-gene trimming of TCR beta chains was associated with a missense DCLRE1C variant in a later genetic analysis, and the association was replicated in an independent cohort. In this cohort, only TCR beta chains were sequenced, and detectable features were limited by the absence of alpha or paired-chain data. The study listed 170 or so TCR beta chains as associated with cytomegalovirus. A few of the identified cytomegalovirus-associated TCR beta chains were confirmed in vitro to be specific for cytomegalovirus antigens. Because counts were too low, some 17 rarely observed V segments, including chromosome 9 orphons, were left out of the earlier analysis of a few hundred of the donors. Presence/absence analyses assumed roughly uniform sequencing depth across donors, an assumption that may not hold. Because some donors lacked HLA typing at each locus, the association tests relied only on the typed subset. The authors suggested that the approach could potentially be extended to other disease states and immunological phenotypes. A later analysis reported that several top co-occurrence clusters appeared linked to parvovirus B19, influenza, CMV and Epstein-Barr virus. Compared with equally common non-associated chains, HLA-associated TCR beta chains in a later analysis were more clonally expanded and had lower generation probabilities. Broadly in line with IMGT annotations, most TCR beta V segments showed up in productive rearrangements about 90% or about 30% of the time in an earlier analysis of several hundred of the donors. CMV serostatus was the only immune exposure information available for the cohort. A later analysis found that most CMV-associated TCR beta chains appeared HLA-restricted, with HLA associations seemingly driven largely by CMV exposure. Strong co-occurrence of HLA alleles, especially DR and DQ, made assigning TCR associations to individual alleles difficult. Correlated functional status among segregating V segments might be attributable to linkage disequilibrium, but an unknown experimental factor could not be ruled out. According to a later analysis, TCR association rates differed among HLA loci, with DRB1 alleles showing the most associated TCRs and HLA-C alleles showing the fewest. In a later genetic analysis, fewer N-insertions in productive TCRs were reported among donors in an Asian-associated ancestry cluster than the approximately 670-donor mean.

In total, about 650 healthy bone marrow donors made up the cohort. All cohort members were sampled while nominally healthy, although unrecorded immune exposures were likely present. The donor tested CMV seronegative, placing the donor among the 350 to 400 seronegative members of the cohort. A peripheral blood sample was collected from each donor, and TCR beta sequencing was performed on peripheral blood mononuclear cells. Genomic DNA was extracted from the blood cell samples with the Qiagen DNeasy Blood Extraction Kit. Libraries were constructed by the immunoSEQ multiplex PCR assay. The multiplex PCR relied on a mix of 60 forward primers for TCR Vbeta segments and 13 reverse primers for TCR Jbeta segments. The CDR3 region of rearranged TCR beta genes was amplified from genomic DNA by a multiplex PCR assay. The amplified TCR beta libraries were sequenced on the Illumina HiSeq System as 87-base-pair reads. Under the source paper's analysis protocol: In a later analysis, tens of millions of unique TCR beta chains were counted across the approximately 640 repertoires, and approximately 11 million of these chains were shared by at least two donors. To remove PCR and sequencing errors, raw reads were error-corrected and collapsed into unique sequences using a nearest-neighbor algorithm that merged closely related sequences. Alignment of CDR3 sequences to IMGT reference sequences was used to assign V, D and J gene segments. For a sequence to be retained, a match of at least six nucleotides to both a V gene segment and a J gene segment was required. Rearrangements were classified as productive when the CDR3 lacked stop codons and remained in frame with V and J, and all other rearrangements were classified as non-productive. Following IMGT convention, CDR3 was defined as the stretch from the second conserved V-encoded cysteine to the conserved J-encoded phenylalanine. The earlier analysis of about 560 of the donors excluded any sequence lacking an unambiguous match to a single V gene segment. In an earlier analysis of several hundred of the donors, V segments were called functional above 56.7% productive rearrangements and were called segregating when the between-donor standard deviation exceeded 5%. To diagnose cytomegalovirus status from the catalog of TCR beta chain sequences, a statistical classification framework was built. V and J gene assignment, in a later analysis, came from comparing TCR nucleotide sequences with IMGT/GENE-DB human TR gene sequences. A later analysis assigned CDR3 sequences and most-parsimonious VDJ recombination scenarios with the TCRdist pipeline. In a later analysis, each TCR beta chain was defined by its CDR3 amino acid sequence together with its V-gene family, and reads lacking a unique V-gene family were excluded. A later analysis removed 500 to 600 highly shared, low-generation-probability nucleotide sequences to deal with suspected cross-contamination and a sequencing artifact. A later analysis calculated a clonal expansion index for each public chain from normalized within-repertoire ranks of inferred template counts. A later analysis computed generation probabilities with a VDJ recombination model fitted to out-of-frame rearrangements, and checked the results against IGoR. A later analysis scored TCR-TCR, TCR-HLA and TCR-CMV co-occurrence with hypergeometric tests, applying a repertoire-size bias correction to TCR pairs. To estimate false discovery rates, a later analysis permuted the HLA or CMV assignments 20 times. In a later analysis, co-occurring TCRs were grouped using DBSCAN, and TCRdist sequence similarity was added for clustering within HLA-allele-positive subsets. Co-occurrence clustering excluded repertoires with fewer than 30,000 or more than 120,000 public chains, plus five with anomalous nucleotide sharing. TCRdb re-hosts the immuneACCESS table, in-frame sequences only. Its copies lack some clones; in the studies checked, an unresolved V gene accounts for under half of them, and the cause for the rest is not known. V, J and clone size derive from that table, while D and trimming were established from the DNA sequence. The sample has around 50,000 clones on record, roughly 83% of them singletons. Together, the top ten hold 1.7% of the sample.

This clone was counted once. Its antigen is unknown. There are no base qualities to consult, and no much larger clone falls within one base. Input material: PBMCs. The sequence was obtained from a man aged 40-49 years in good health and CMV-seronegative.

The nucleotides are TGTGCCAGCAGCCGTTTCGGGGAGCTGTTTTTT. Its product reads: CASSRFGELFF. The rearranged segments are TRBV7-9 and TRBJ2-2; the D gene is unclear. Trimming costs V 5 bases and J 7 bases, and their ends lie 5 bases apart. CDR1 SEHNR and CDR2 FQNEAQ were looked up in the germline V gene (reference sequence). The cysteine opens and the phenylalanine closes a CDR3 of 11 amino acids. Here the CDR3 DNA is all that survives: 33 bases in frame from base 1. Joined to the reference TRBV7-9 and TRBJ2-2 proteins, this CDR3 gives the full variable domain: DTGVSQNPRHKITKRGQNVTFRCDPISEHNRLYWYRQTLGQGPEFLTYFQNEAQLEKSRLLSDRFSAERPKGSFSTLEIQRTEQGDSAMYLCASSRFGELFFGEGSRLTVL.